This T cell receptor (beta chain) was documented in a study of T-cell reconstitution after alpha-beta-depleted transplantation in children. Unique molecular identifiers tagged the TCRbeta library. A single record per CDR3 protein comes from TCRdb applying MiXCR to the PCR reads. Of about 590,000 distinct CDR3 sequences detected, 13% appear once; the ten largest clones hold over 2%. In germline, CDR1 is MDHEN, CDR2 SYDVKM. CDR3 length: 16 residues. Trimming at V came to 7 bases and at J to 9 bases, leaving 13 bases not matched to a gene. The table lists this clonotype with many counts. The source was PBMCs, mostly from graft donor cells, collected 360 days after TCRalphabeta/CD19-depleted stem cell transplant. The V gene is TRBV28, the J gene TRBJ2-7, with 15 bases matching TRBD2. The receptor was derived from a male patient between 5 and 17 years old who had a stem cell transplant for acute myeloid leukemia, so the T cells may come from the graft donor. The CDR3 DNA is TGTGCCAGCACCGAAAGGGGGACTAGCGGGAGGCTGGGGCAGTACTTC. Its translation is CASTERGTSGRLGQYF.